This record covers a single T cell receptor (beta chain). This clonotype was detected only a few times. It has no known antigen specificity. No per-base quality is available; no much larger clone lies one base away. This sample stems from a study of T-cell reconstitution after alpha-beta-depleted transplantation in children listed by TCRdb under 2016. Broadly, across the study: Using TCR repertoire profiling, the study followed T-cell immune reconstitution in a quantitative way in children after TCRalphabeta/CD19-depleted allogeneic hematopoietic cell transplantation. Summary of the overall study and its limitations: The high TCRbeta diversity at day 60 in some patients was ascribed to recipient T cells and intrathymic progenitors that had survived conditioning. Over subsequent months, a decline in hyperexpanded clone frequencies was noted, and after one year, T-cell counts and TCRbeta diversity were mostly ascribed to newly produced T cells. About two months after transplant, the apparently early recovery of alphabetaT-cell counts reportedly depended on just several hundred clones that had expanded rapidly and came from non-depleted graft cells.

According to the study, the label for this sample's treatment or condition signals: allogeneic hematopoietic cell transplantation with graft depleted of TCRalphabeta T cells and CD19 B cells. The transplant recipients were children given TCRalphabeta/CD19-depleted allogeneic hematopoietic cell grafts. The library was made by PCR. Data came from an Illumina HiSeq 2500. To normalize quantification of the TCRbeta repertoire, the TCR libraries were built with molecular barcoding that relied on unique molecular identifiers. TCRdb trimmed the raw reads at Q25, called clones with MiXCR and kept productive beta chains. Rows with a matching CDR3 protein are joined into one entry that keeps the most common DNA and genes. Within this sample are approximately 630,000 distinct CDR3 sequences, with under 15% of them counted one time only. 0.79% of the sample is held by the ten biggest clonotypes. The germline V and J ends show losses of 2 bases and 5 bases respectively, and no gene match explains 6 bases of the junction. From the cysteine through the phenylalanine, the CDR3 covers 15 amino acids. Just CDR3 DNA is preserved here, 45 bases in frame from base 1. CDR1 and CDR2 are read off the germline V gene as SGHRS and YFSETQ.

The chain uses TRBV5-1 and TRBJ2-2; 7 bases in the middle match TRBD1. The origin of this receptor is a girl aged 2 to 9 with congenital amegakaryocytic thrombocytopenia, due to receive a stem cell transplant. Specimen: PBMCs, collected before TCRalphabeta/CD19-depleted stem cell transplant. CDR3 loop: CASSLQTGWTGELFF. The bases read TGCGCCAGCAGCTTACAGACAGGGTGGACCGGGGAGCTGTTTTTT.